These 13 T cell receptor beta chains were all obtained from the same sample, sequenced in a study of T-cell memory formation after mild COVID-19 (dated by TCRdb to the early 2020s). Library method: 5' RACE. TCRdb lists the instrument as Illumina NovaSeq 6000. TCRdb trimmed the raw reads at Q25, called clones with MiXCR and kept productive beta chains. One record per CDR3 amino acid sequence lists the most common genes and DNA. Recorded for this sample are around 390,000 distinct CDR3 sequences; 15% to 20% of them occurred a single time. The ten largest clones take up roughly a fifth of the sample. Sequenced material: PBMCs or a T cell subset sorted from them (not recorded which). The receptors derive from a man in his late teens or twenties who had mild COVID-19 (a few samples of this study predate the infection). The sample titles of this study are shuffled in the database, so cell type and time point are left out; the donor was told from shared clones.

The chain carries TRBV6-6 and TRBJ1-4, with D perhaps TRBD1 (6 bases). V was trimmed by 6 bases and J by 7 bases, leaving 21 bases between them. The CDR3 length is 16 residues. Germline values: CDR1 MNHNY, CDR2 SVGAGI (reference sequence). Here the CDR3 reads CASSLDVGRGFEKLFF. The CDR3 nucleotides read TGTGCCAGCAGCCTGGATGTGGGCAGGGGTTTTGAAAAACTGTTTTTT.

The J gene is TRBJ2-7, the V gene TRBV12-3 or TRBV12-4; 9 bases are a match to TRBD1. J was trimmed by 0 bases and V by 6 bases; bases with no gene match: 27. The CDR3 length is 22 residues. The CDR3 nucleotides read TGTGCCAGCAGCAGTTTCCTCCGGGGCGATCTTTGGGGACAGGGATACTCCTACGAGCAGTACTTC. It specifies CASSSFLRGDLWGQGYSYEQYF.

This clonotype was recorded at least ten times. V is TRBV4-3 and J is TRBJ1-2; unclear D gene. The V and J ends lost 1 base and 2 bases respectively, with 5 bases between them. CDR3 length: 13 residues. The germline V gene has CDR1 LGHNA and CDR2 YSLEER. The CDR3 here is CASSQGVNYGYTF. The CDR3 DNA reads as TGCGCCAGCAGCCAAGGGGTCAACTATGGCTACACCTTC.

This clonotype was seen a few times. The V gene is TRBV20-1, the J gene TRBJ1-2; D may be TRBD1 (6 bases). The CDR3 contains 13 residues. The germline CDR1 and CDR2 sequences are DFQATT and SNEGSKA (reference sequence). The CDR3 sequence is CREHRESCGGYTF. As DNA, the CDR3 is TGCAGGGAGCACAGGGAGTCCTGCGGTGGCTACACCTTC.

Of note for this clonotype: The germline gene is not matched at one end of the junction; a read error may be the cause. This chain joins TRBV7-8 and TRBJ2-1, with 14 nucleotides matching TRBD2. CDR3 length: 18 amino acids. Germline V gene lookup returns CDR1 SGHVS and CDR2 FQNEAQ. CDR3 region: CASSVALTSGGAYNEQFF. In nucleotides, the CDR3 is TGTGCCAGCAGCGTAGCCCTGACTAGCGGGGGGGCCTACAATGAGCAGTTCTTC.

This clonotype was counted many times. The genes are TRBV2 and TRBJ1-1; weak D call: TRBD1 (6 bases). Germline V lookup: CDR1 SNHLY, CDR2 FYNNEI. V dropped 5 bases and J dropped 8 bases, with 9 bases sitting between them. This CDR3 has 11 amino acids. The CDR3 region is CASSYDREAFF. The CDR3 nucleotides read TGTGCCAGCAGTTACGACAGGGAAGCTTTCTTT.

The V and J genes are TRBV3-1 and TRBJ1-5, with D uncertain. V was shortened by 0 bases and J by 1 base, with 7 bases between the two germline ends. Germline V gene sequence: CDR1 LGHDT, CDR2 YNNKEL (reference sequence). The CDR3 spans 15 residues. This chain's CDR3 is CASSQDTVSNQPQHF. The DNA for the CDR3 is TGTGCCAGCAGCCAAGATACAGTCAGCAATCAGCCCCAGCATTTT.

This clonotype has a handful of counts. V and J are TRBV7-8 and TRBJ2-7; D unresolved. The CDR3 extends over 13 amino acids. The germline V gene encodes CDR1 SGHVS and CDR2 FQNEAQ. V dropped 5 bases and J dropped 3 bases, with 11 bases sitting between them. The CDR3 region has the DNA TGTGCCAGCAGCGTAACCCCATACTACGAGCAGTACGTC. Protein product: CASSVTPYYEQYV.

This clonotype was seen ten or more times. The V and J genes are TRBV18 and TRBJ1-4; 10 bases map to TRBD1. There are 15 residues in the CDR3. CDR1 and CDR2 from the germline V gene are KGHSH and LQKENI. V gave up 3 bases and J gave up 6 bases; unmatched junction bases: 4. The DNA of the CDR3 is TGTGCCAGCTCACCCTCGACAGGGGGCGATGAAAAACTGTTTTTT. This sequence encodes CASSPSTGGDEKLFF.

The CDR3 DNA reads TGTGCCAGCAGCTCCTACAGGGGCACCGGGGAGCTGTTTTTT. Translation: CASSSYRGTGELFF. The chain uses TRBV7-9 and TRBJ2-2; TRBD1 aligns across 7 bases. The V gene's germline CDR1 is SEHNR and CDR2 FQNEAQ (reference sequence). The CDR3 totals 14 residues. V was clipped by 4 bases and J by 4 bases; unmatched bases: 3.

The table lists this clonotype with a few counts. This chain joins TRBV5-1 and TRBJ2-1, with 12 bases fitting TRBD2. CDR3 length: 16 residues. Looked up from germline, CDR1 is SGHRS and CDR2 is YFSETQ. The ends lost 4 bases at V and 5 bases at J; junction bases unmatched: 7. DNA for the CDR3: TGCGCCAGCAGCCCTCCGGCTAGCGGGGGGGACAATGAGCAGTTCTTC. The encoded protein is CASSPPASGGDNEQFF. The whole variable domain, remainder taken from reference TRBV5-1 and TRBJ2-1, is KAGVTQTPRYLIKTRGQQVTLSCSPISGHRSVSWYQQTPGQGLQFLFEYFSETQRNKGNFPGRFSGRQFSNSRSEMNVSTLELGDSALYLCASSPPASGGDNEQFFGPGTRLTVL.

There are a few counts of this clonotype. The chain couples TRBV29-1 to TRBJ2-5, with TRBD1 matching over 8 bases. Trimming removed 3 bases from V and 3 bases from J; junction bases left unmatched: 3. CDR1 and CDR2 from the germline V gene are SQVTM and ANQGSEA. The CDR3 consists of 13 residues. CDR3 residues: CSVDRGPEETQYF. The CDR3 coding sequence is TGCAGCGTTGACAGGGGGCCGGAAGAGACCCAGTACTTC.

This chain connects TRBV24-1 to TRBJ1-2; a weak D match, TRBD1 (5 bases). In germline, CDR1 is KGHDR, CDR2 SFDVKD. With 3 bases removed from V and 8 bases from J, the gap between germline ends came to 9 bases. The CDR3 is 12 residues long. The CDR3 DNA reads TGTGCCACCAGTGATAGAGGGGAAGGCTACACCTTC. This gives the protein CATSDRGEGYTF.